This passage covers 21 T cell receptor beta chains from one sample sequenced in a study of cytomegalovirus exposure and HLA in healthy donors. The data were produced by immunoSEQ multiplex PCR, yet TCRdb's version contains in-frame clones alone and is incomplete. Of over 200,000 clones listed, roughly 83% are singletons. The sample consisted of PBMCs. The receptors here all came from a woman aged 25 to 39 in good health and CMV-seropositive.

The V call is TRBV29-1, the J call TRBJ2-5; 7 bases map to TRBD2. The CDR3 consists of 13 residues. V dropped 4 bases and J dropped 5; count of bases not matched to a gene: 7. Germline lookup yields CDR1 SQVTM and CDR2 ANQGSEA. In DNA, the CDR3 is TGCAGCGTTGGAGGCTTGGGAGGGGAGACCCAGTACTTC. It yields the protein CSVGGLGGETQYF.

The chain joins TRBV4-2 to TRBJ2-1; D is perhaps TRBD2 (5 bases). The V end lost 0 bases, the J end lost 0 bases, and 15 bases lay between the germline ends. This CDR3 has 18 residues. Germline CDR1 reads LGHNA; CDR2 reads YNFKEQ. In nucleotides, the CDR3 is TGTGCCAGCAGCCAAGATTTGGGTGGAGGAAGCTCCTACAATGAGCAGTTCTTC. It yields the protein CASSQDLGGGSSYNEQFF.

The CDR3 coding sequence is TGTGCCAGCTCCCCGACAGGGAACTATGGCTACACCTTC. Residues: CASSPTGNYGYTF. This sequence joins TRBV18 and TRBJ1-2; 7 nucleotides match TRBD1. CDR3 size: 13 residues. Germline V gives CDR1 KGHSH, CDR2 LQKENI. The J segment lost 2 bases and the V segment lost 6 bases, leaving 3 bases of the junction unmatched.

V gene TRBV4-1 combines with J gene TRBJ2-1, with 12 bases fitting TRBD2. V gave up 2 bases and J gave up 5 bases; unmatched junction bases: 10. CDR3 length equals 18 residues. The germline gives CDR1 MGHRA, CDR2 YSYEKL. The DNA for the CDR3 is TGCGCCAGCAGCCAACGGACTAGCGGGATTCTACAGAACAATGAGCAGTTCTTC. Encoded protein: CASSQRTSGILQNNEQFF.

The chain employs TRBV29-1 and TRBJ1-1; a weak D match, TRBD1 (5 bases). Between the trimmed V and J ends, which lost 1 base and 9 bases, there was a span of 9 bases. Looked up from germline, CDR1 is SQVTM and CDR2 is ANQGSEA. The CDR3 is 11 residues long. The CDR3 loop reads CSVEGGGKAFF. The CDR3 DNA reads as TGCAGCGTTGAAGGGGGGGGGAAAGCTTTCTTT.

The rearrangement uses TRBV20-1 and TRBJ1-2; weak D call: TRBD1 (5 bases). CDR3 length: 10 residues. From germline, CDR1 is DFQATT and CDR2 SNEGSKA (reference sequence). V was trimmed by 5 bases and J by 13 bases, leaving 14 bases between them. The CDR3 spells CSASTVAGTF. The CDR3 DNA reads TGCAGTGCTTCGACAGTTGCCGGCACCTTC.

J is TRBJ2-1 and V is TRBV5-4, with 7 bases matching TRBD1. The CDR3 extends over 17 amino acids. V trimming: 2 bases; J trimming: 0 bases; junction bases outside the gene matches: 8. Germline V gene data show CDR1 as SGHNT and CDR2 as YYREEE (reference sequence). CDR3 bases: TGTGCCAGCAGCTTTACACCACAGGGGAGCTCCTACAATGAGCAGTTCTTC. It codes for CASSFTPQGSSYNEQFF. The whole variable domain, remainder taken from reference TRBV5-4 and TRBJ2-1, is ETGVTQSPTHLIKTRGQQVTLRCSSQSGHNTVSWYQQALGQGPQFIFQYYREEENGRGNFPPRFSGLQFPNYSSELNVNALELDDSALYLCASSFTPQGSSYNEQFFGPGTRLTVL.

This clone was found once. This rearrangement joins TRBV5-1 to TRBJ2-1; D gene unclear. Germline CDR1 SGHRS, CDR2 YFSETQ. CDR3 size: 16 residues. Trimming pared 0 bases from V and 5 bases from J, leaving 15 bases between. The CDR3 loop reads CASSLAMSFRHNEQFF. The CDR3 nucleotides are TGCGCCAGCAGCTTGGCCATGAGTTTCAGGCACAATGAGCAGTTCTTC.

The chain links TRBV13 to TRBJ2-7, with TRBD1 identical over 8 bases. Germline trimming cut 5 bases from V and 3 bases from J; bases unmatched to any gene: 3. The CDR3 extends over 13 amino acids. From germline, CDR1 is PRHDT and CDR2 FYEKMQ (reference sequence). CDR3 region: CASSLGQVYEQYF. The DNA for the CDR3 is TGTGCCAGCAGCCTGGGACAGGTCTACGAGCAGTACTTC. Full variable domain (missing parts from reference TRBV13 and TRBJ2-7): AAGVIQSPRHLIKEKRETATLKCYPIPRHDTVYWYQQGPGQDPQFLISFYEKMQSDKGSIPDRFSAQQFSDYHSELNMSSLELGDSALYFCASSLGQVYEQYFGPGTRLTVT.

The CDR3 DNA sequence: TGTGCCAGCAGCCGAGAAATCCAAAGTGGGGAGCAGTACTTC. It encodes CASSREIQSGEQYF. The rearrangement joins TRBV14 to TRBJ2-7; D unclear. The V and J ends lost 4 bases and 7 bases respectively, with 17 bases between them. The CDR3 contains 14 residues. CDR1 SGHDN and CDR2 FVKESK come from the germline V gene.

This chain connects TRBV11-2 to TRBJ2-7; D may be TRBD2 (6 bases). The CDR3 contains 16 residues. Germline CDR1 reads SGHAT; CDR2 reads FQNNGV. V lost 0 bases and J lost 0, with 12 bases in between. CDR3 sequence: CASSLDLAVSSYEQYF. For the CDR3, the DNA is TGTGCCAGCAGCTTAGACTTAGCGGTGAGCTCCTACGAGCAGTACTTC. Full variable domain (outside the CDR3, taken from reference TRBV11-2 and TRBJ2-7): EAGVAQSPRYKIIEKRQSVAFWCNPISGHATLYWYQQILGQGPKLLIQFQNNGVVDDSQLPKDRFSAERLKGVDSTLKIQPAKLEDSAVYLCASSLDLAVSSYEQYFGPGTRLTVT.

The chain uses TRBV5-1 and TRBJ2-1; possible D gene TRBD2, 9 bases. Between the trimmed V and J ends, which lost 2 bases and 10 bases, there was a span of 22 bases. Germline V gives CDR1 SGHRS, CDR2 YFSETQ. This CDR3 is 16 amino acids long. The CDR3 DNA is TGCGCCAGCAGCTTTACAGGGGGGCTAGCGGGAACAGAGCAGTTCTTC. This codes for CASSFTGGLAGTEQFF.

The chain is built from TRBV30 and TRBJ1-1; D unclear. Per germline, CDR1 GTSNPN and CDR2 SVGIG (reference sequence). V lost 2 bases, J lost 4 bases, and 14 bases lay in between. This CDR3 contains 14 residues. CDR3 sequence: CAWSPLAWGTEAFF. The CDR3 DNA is TGTGCCTGGAGTCCCTTAGCCTGGGGCACTGAAGCTTTCTTT.

The CDR3 DNA follows: TGTGCCAGCAGGTCCGGGGGAGTTAGGAACACCGGGGAGCTGTTTTTT. Translated: CASRSGGVRNTGELFF. The chain uses TRBV9 and TRBJ2-2; D perhaps matches TRBD2 (6 bases). V gave up 5 bases and J gave up 1 base, with 15 bases separating them. This CDR3 comprises 16 residues. Germline CDR1 is SGDLS and CDR2 is YYNGEE.

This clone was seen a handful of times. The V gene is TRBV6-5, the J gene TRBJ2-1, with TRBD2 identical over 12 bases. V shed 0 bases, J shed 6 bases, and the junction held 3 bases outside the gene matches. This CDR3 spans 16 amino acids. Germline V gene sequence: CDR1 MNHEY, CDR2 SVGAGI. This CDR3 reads CASSYSRTSGTNEQFF. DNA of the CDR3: TGTGCCAGCAGTTACTCGAGGACTAGCGGGACCAATGAGCAGTTCTTC.

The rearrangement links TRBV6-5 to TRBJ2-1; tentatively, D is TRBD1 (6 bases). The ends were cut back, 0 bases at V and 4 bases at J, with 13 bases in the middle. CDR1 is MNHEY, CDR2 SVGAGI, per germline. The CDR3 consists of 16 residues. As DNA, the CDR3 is TGTGCCAGCAGTTACTCGGGGCAGGGGCGATACAATGAGCAGTTCTTC. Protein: CASSYSGQGRYNEQFF.

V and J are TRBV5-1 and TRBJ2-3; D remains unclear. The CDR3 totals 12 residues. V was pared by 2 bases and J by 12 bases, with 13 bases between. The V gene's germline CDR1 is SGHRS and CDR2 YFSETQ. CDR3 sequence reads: CASSLDTGTQYF. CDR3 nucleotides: TGCGCCAGCAGCTTAGACACGGGTACACAGTATTTT.

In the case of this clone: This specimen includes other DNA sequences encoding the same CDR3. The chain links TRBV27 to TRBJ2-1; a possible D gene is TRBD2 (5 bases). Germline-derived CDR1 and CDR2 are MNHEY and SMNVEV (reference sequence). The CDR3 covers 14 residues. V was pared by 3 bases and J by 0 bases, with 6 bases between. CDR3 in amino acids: CASSLGSSYNEQFF. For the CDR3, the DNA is TGTGCCAGCAGTTTGGGGAGCTCCTACAATGAGCAGTTCTTC.

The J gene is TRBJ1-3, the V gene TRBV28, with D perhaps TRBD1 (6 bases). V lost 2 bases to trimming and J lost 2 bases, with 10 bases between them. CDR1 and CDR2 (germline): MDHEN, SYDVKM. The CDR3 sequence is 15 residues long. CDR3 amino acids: CASSLPRDTGNTIYF. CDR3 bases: TGTGCCAGCAGTTTACCCCGGGACACTGGAAACACCATATATTTT.

The CDR3 loop is CASRMTLSNQPQHF. For the CDR3, the DNA is TGTGCCAGCAGAATGACACTAAGCAATCAGCCCCAGCATTTT. The rearrangement joins TRBV27 to TRBJ1-5; D is ambiguous. The CDR3 covers 14 residues. The V end lost 6 bases, the J end lost 1 base, and 10 bases lay between the germline ends. Germline CDR1 reads MNHEY; CDR2 reads SMNVEV (reference sequence).

In DNA form, the CDR3 reads TGTGCCAGCAGCGTAGAAATTAACAGGGTGAATGAGCAGTTCTTC. Its protein product is CASSVEINRVNEQFF. The chain carries TRBV9 and TRBJ2-1; a possible D gene is TRBD1 (6 bases). Germline lookup yields CDR1 SGDLS and CDR2 YYNGEE. V lost 0 bases and J lost 7, with 14 bases in between. CDR3 length: 15 residues.